This TCR beta chain is drawn from a study of blood T cell repertoires in COVID-19 (dated by TCRdb to 2019 to 2021). For context, the study as a whole: The collaborator samples originated in the United States, Italy and Spain and spanned the acute and convalescent phases of COVID-19. Nearly every sample came with metadata listing a de-identified subject ID, COVID-19 status, age in years and sex. The material from the prospective study consisted of cDNA or gDNA derived from T cells, B-cell-depleted T cells, or PBMCs. Where HLA class I and class II types were available, the types were taken from metadata supplied by the sample provider, not from assay-based typing. The samples were drawn from the first 160 participants of the ongoing ImmuneRACE study and from roughly 1,300 subjects provided by 6 global collaborators. Deeply sampled blood TCRbeta repertoires from subjects exposed to, actively infected with, or recovered from COVID-19 were included in the dataset. The repertoires were released in a freely available public database intended as a resource for research on the immune response to SARS-CoV-2. Results and caveats for the whole study, not just this receptor: The quantity of clinical and demographic metadata differed by source and by participant and was supplied without curation.

The CDR3 covers 14 residues, taking in both the cysteine and the phenylalanine. Of all the DNA, just the CDR3 is kept, 42 bases in frame from base 1. In the germline V gene, CDR1 corresponds to SNHLY and CDR2 to FYNNEI. Unmatched junction bases come to 10, with V trimmed by 6 bases and J by 10 bases. Whole blood was collected in K2EDTA tubes by collaborating institutions according to the institutions' own protocols. Collaborator samples were shipped for TCRbeta analysis as frozen whole blood, isolated PBMCs, or DNA extracted from either sample type. On this clone: The clone's antigen remains unknown. Base qualities are not provided; no much larger clone lies one nucleotide away.

The immunoSEQ Assay, a bias-controlled multiplex PCR, was used to amplify TCRbeta CDR3 regions from genomic DNA. In the authors' own workflow: The number of nucleated cells in each sample was estimated by amplification of reference gene primers within the assay. To quantify the absolute abundance of each unique TCRbeta CDR3 rearrangement, sequence reads were collapsed and filtered. For each sample, productive Simpson clonality was calculated as the square root of Simpson's diversity index over productive rearrangements. This immuneACCESS table, as held by TCRdb, lists in-frame sequences with V and J called but not all clones. Of the missing ones, under half trace to an unresolved V gene in checked studies; the others have no known cause. The V and J calls and clone size are taken from that table; D and trimming were inferred from the DNA. The sample has about 100,000 clones on record, just over 70% of them singletons. The top ten constitute roughly 2% of the sample.

The source material was peripheral blood. This TCR derives from a woman between 40 and 55 years old with acute or convalescent COVID-19. Here the chain combines TRBV2 and TRBJ2-1, with 9 bases aligning to TRBD1. The CDR3 corresponds to CASRDGTGRGEQFF. The nucleotides are TGTGCCAGCAGGGACGGGACAGGGAGAGGCGAGCAGTTCTTC. The full variable domain, completed from the reference TRBV2 and TRBJ2-1 proteins outside the CDR3, reads EPEVTQTPSHQVTQMGQEVILRCVPISNHLYFYWYRQILGQKVEFLVSFYNNEISEKSEIFDDQFSVERPDGSNFTLKIRSTKLEDSAMYFCASRDGTGRGEQFFGPGTRLTVL.